This record covers a single T cell receptor beta chain. The antigen is unknown. The sample belongs to a study of cytomegalovirus exposure and HLA in healthy donors. General observations from the study: A later analysis by the authors found several of the most significant clusters apparently linked to common viral pathogens. In an earlier analysis, most TCR beta V segments were productive about 87% or about 30% of the time.

Nominally healthy donors were sampled, though unrecorded immune exposures were likely. The CDR3 runs to 14 residues. The V gene's germline CDR1 is LNHDA and CDR2 SQIVND (reference sequence). Use of 60 Vbeta and 13 Jbeta primers characterized the PCR. Assay: immunoSEQ multiplex PCR; the TCRdb copy retains only in-frame clones and omits some. The table includes over 150,000 clones, 85% detected once. The sequencing input was PBMCs. This clonotype was obtained from a boy between 2 and 15 years old in good health and CMV-seronegative. The chain combines TRBV19 with TRBJ2-5; TRBD2 agrees at 9 bases. TRBJ2-7 explains the end of the DNA better; the J call may be wrong. DNA of the CDR3: TGTGCCAGTTCCCATAGCGGGAGTTGGTACGAGCAGTACTTC. It codes for CASSHSGSWYEQYF.